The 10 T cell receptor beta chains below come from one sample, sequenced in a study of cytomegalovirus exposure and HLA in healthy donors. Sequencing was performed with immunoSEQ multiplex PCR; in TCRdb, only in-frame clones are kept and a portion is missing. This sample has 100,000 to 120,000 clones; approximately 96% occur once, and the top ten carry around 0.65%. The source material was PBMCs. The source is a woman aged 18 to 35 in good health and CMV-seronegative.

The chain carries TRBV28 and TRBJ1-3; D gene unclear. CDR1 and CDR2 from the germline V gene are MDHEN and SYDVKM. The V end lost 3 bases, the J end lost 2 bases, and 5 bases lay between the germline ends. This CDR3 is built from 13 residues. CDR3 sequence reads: CASSFRTGNTIYF. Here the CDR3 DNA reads TGTGCCAGCAGTTTCCGTACTGGAAACACCATATATTTT. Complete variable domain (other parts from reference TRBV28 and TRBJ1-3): DVKVTQSSRYLVKRTGEKVFLECVQDMDHENMFWYRQDPGLGLRLIYFSYDVKMKEKGDIPEGYSVSREKKERFSLILESASTNQTSMYLCASSFRTGNTIYFGEGSWLTVV.

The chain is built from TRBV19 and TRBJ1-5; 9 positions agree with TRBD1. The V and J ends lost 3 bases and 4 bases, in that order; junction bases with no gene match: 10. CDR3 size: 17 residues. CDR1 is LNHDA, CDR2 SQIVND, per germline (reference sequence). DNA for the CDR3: TGTGCCAGTAGTATTTGTGACAGGGGGTGTAGGAATCAGCCCCAGCATTTT. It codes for CASSICDRGCRNQPQHF. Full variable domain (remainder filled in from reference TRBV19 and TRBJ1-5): DGGITQSPKYLFRKEGQNVTLSCEQNLNHDAMYWYRQDPGQGLRLIYYSQIVNDFQKGDIAEGYSVSREKKESFPLTVTSAQKNPTAFYLCASSICDRGCRNQPQHFGDGTRLSIL.

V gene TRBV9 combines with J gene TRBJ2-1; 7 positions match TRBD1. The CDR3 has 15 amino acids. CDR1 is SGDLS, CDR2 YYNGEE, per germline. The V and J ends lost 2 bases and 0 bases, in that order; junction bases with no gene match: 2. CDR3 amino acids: CASSVRDSSYNEQFF. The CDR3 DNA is TGTGCCAGCAGCGTCCGGGACAGCTCCTACAATGAGCAGTTCTTC.

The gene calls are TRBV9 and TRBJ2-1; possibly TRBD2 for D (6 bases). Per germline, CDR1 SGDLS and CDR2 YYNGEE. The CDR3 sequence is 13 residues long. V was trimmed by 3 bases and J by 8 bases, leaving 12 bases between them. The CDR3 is CASSASGFDEQFF. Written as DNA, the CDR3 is TGTGCCAGCAGCGCAAGCGGGTTCGATGAGCAGTTCTTC.

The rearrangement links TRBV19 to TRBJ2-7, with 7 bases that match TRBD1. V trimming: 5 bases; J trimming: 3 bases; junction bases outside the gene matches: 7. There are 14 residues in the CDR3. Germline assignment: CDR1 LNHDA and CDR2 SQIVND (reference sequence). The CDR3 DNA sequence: TGTGCCAGTAGTCCGCAGGGGGTCCTCTACGAGCAGTACTTC. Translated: CASSPQGVLYEQYF.

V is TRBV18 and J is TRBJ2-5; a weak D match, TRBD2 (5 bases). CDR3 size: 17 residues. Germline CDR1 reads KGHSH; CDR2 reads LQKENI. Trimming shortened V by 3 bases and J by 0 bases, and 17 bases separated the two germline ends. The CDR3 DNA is TGTGCCAGCTCACCTCCGGGGTGGGCGGTGGACCAAGAGACCCAGTACTTC. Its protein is CASSPPGWAVDQETQYF. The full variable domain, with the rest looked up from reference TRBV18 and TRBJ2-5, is NAGVMQNPRHLVRRRGQEARLRCSPMKGHSHVYWYRQLPEEGLKFMVYLQKENIIDESGMPKERFSAEFPKEGPSILRIQQVVRGDSAAYFCASSPPGWAVDQETQYFGPGTRLLVL.

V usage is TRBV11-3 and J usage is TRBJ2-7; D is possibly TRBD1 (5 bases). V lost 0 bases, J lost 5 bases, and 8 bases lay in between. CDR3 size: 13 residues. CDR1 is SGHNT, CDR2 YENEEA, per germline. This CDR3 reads CASSLDPQDEQYF. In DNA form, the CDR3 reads TGTGCCAGCAGCTTAGATCCACAGGACGAGCAGTACTTC.

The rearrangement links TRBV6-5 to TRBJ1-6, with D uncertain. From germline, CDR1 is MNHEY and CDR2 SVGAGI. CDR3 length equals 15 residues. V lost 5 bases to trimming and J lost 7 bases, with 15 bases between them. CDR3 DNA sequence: TGTGCCAGCAGTCCTACTACGAAATTAAATTCACCCCTCCACTTT. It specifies CASSPTTKLNSPLHF.

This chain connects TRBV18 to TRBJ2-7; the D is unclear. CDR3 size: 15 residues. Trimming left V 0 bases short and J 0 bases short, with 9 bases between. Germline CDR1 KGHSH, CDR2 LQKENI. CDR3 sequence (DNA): TGTGCCAGCTCACCACCGAGTCCTGGCTCCTACGAGCAGTACTTC. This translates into CASSPPSPGSYEQYF.

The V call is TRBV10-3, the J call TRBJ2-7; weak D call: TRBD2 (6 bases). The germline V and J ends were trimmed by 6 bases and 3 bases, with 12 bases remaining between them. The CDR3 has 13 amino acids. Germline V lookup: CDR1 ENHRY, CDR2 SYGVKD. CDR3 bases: TGTGCCATCAGACCTGGGACTGGCTACGAGCAGTACTTC. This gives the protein CAIRPGTGYEQYF.